What follows describes a single T cell receptor (beta chain). This specimen belongs to a study of blood T cell repertoires in COVID-19. Across the study: Sources were T cells, B-cell-depleted T cells, or PBMCs; the material itself was cDNA or gDNA.

Authors' analysis steps: Quantification of nucleated cells was approximated via reference gene primer amplification. Libraries were prepared by immunoSEQ multiplex PCR; TCRdb keeps only in-frame clonotypes and omits some of them. The DNA was the basis for D and trimming; V, J and clone size are from that table. The table shows roughly 340,000 clones, with roughly 90% occurring only once. CDR1 LNHNV and CDR2 YYDKDF come from the germline V gene (reference sequence). The CDR3 is 14 residues long. V was pared by 6 bases and J by 2 bases, with 13 bases between. This sequence was found in a woman aged 25 to 39 with COVID-19, enrolled during active disease. V usage is TRBV15 and J usage is TRBJ1-2; tentative D call: TRBD1 (5 bases). The material sequenced was peripheral blood. The CDR3 coding sequence is TGTGCCACCAGGGGAGGAACAGGCAACTATGGCTACACCTTC. Translation gives CATRGGTGNYGYTF.